This record covers a single T cell receptor (beta chain). Its antigen is as yet unknown. These data are taken from a study of T cell responses to AZD1222 COVID-19 vaccine. Broader study findings: Per reports, nearly half of all spike-specific TCRs target regions that are unmutated in variants. Spike-specific TCR breadth and depth were elevated following two AZD1222 doses.

Here immunoSEQ multiplex PCR was the method, and the copy in TCRdb shows in-frame clones only, minus some. Of about 150,000 clones listed, 93% are singletons. V dropped 3 bases and J dropped 3 bases, with 9 bases sitting between them. The length of the CDR3 is 14 residues. Germline CDR1 is MNHNY and CDR2 is SVGAGI (reference sequence). This chain uses TRBV6-6 with TRBJ1-3; D unclear. This TCR came from an adult in good health. Sequencing used peripheral blood, obtained on day 0 of AZD1222 vaccination. Written as DNA, the CDR3 is TGTGCCAGCAGTTATACGGCGGATGGAAACACCATATATTTT. Translating gives CASSYTADGNTIYF.